This T cell receptor (beta chain) was sequenced for a study of follicular helper T cells after annual influenza vaccination. Study-level background: Some donors were sampled over the 2013-2014, 2014-2015 and 2015-2016 vaccinations. The study's findings and limits: ICOS+CD38+ cTfh clonality tracked population frequency, and its change tracked circulating plasmablast change.

Time point defined: 2014-2015 season, 7 days after vaccination. No donor had influenza vaccine in the prior 6 months; all lived in the community. Donors with HIV/AIDS, active malignancy, immunomodulators or active illness were excluded. From germline, CDR1 is MNHNS and CDR2 SASEGT. The CDR3 runs to 17 residues. Trimming stripped 0 bases from V and 0 bases from J, with 12 bases between. Profiled with immunoSEQ multiplex PCR; TCRdb holds only in-frame clones, not every one. The profile shows about 9,600 clones, approximately 83% of them singletons. Details on this clone: Its matching antigen is unknown.

Sequenced here: CXCR5- memory CD4+ T cells sorted from blood, sampled 7 days after influenza vaccination. V gene TRBV6-1 combines with J gene TRBJ1-3; tentatively, D is TRBD1 (5 bases). The sequence derives from an adult who received the influenza vaccine. The CDR3 region is CASSEAPGPYSGNTIYF. CDR3 nucleotides: TGTGCCAGCAGTGAAGCGCCAGGGCCGTACTCTGGAAACACCATATATTTT.